The 18 T cell receptor beta chains below come from one sample, sequenced in a study of blood T cell repertoires in COVID-19. Clones were sequenced by immunoSEQ multiplex PCR, and TCRdb holds only the in-frame ones, with some missing. The sample lists 50,000 to 70,000 clones, about four fifths occurring once. Material for sequencing was peripheral blood. The source of these receptors is a man older than 75 with COVID-19, enrolled during active disease.

The chain recombines TRBV10-3 with TRBJ1-6; D is unclear. Trimming took 0 bases from V and 0 from J, leaving 6 bases between them. The CDR3 is 16 amino acids. Germline V lookup: CDR1 ENHRY, CDR2 SYGVKD. The CDR3 DNA follows: TGTGCCATCAGTGAGTCGAGGGACTCCTATAATTCACCCCTCCACTTT. Translating it yields CAISESRDSYNSPLHF.

The rearrangement joins TRBV27 to TRBJ2-3; 7 bases map to TRBD1. The CDR3 spans 14 residues. Trimming took 5 bases from V and 0 from J; bases not matched to a gene: 2. Germline CDR1 MNHEY, CDR2 SMNVEV (reference sequence). The CDR3 spells CASSTGESTDTQYF. CDR3 nucleotides: TGTGCCAGCAGTACAGGGGAAAGCACAGATACGCAGTATTTT.

The V and J genes are TRBV3-1 (or the pseudogene TRBV3-2) and TRBJ1-2; perhaps TRBD1 as D (6 bases). V lost 4 bases to trimming and J lost 9 bases, with 12 bases between them. Per germline, CDR1 LGHDT and CDR2 YNNKEL (reference sequence). There are 12 residues in the CDR3. CDR3 bases: TGTGCCAGCAGCCCTCGGCAGGGGCGCTACACCTTC. It translates to CASSPRQGRYTF.

The genes are TRBV7-6 and TRBJ1-2; 9 bases match TRBD1. The V gene's germline CDR1 is SGHVS and CDR2 FNYEAQ. CDR3 length: 13 amino acids. V trimming: 1 base; J trimming: 8 bases; junction bases outside the gene matches: 2. This CDR3 is CASSLEGTGGYTF. The CDR3 DNA follows: TGTGCCAGCAGCTTAGAAGGGACAGGGGGCTACACCTTC.

The chain carries TRBV7-2 and TRBJ1-5, with 10 nucleotides matching TRBD1. The germline V gene encodes CDR1 SGHTA and CDR2 FQGNSA. V lost 6 bases to trimming and J lost 9 bases; unmatched junction nucleotides: 8. There are 14 residues in the CDR3. The CDR3 loop is CASRRDRGLSPQHF. In DNA form, the CDR3 reads TGTGCCAGCAGGAGAGACAGGGGGCTATCGCCCCAGCATTTT.

This chain uses TRBV10-3 with TRBJ2-3; weak D call: TRBD2 (6 bases). V shed 9 bases and J shed 5 bases, with 12 bases lying between them. CDR3 length: 12 residues. CDR1 and CDR2 from the germline V gene are ENHRY and SYGVKD. The CDR3 region has the DNA TGTGCCATTTCCCTGGGAGGAGATACGCAGTATTTT. Translating it yields CAISLGGDTQYF.

This clone was picked up a small number of times. The rearrangement links TRBV28 to TRBJ1-1, with D uncertain. Trimming left V 5 bases short and J 5 bases short, with 12 bases between. The V gene's germline CDR1 is MDHEN and CDR2 SYDVKM. This CDR3 is built from 13 residues. CDR3 sequence (DNA): TGTGCCAGCAGTCCGACACCACCAACTGAAGCTTTCTTT. It translates to CASSPTPPTEAFF.

The rearrangement links TRBV7-9 to TRBJ2-3; 8 bases are a match to TRBD2. CDR3 length equals 15 residues. With V trimmed by 6 bases and J by 1 base, 6 bases remained unmatched. Germline V gives CDR1 SEHNR, CDR2 FQNEAQ (reference sequence). As DNA, the CDR3 is TGTGCCAGCAGATCTACTAGCGGAGGCACAGATACGCAGTATTTT. This sequence encodes CASRSTSGGTDTQYF. Complete variable domain (other parts from reference TRBV7-9 and TRBJ2-3): DTGVSQNPRHKITKRGQNVTFRCDPISEHNRLYWYRQTLGQGPEFLTYFQNEAQLEKSRLLSDRFSAERPKGSFSTLEIQRTEQGDSAMYLCASRSTSGGTDTQYFGPGTRLTVL.

V and J are TRBV7-9 and TRBJ1-2, with 7 positions matching TRBD1. The V gene end was trimmed by 5 bases and the J gene end by 0 bases; junction bases not matched to a gene: 3. Germline assignment: CDR1 SEHNR and CDR2 FQNEAQ (reference sequence). The length of the CDR3 is 14 residues. CDR3 coding DNA: TGTGCCAGCAGCGTGGGACAGACTAACTATGGCTACACCTTC. It codes for CASSVGQTNYGYTF.

This chain connects TRBV5-1 to TRBJ2-7; a possible D gene is TRBD1 (5 bases). Germline V lookup: CDR1 SGHRS, CDR2 YFSETQ. The CDR3 loop spans 14 amino acids. Trimming removed 4 bases from V and 3 bases from J, with 14 bases in between. The CDR3 loop is CASSQGGAGYEQYF. CDR3 bases: TGCGCCAGCAGCCAGGGTGGGGCCGGCTACGAGCAGTACTTC.

This clone was detected a few times. V and J are TRBV19 and TRBJ1-2, with TRBD1 matching over 7 bases. The CDR3 loop spans 13 amino acids. The germline V gene encodes CDR1 LNHDA and CDR2 SQIVND (reference sequence). V shed 6 bases and J 5 bases; nucleotides not matched to a gene: 6. The CDR3 reads CASSLGDRYGYTF. In DNA form, the CDR3 reads TGTGCCAGTAGCCTAGGGGACAGATATGGCTACACCTTC. Drawing the rest from reference TRBV19 and TRBJ1-2, the complete variable domain is DGGITQSPKYLFRKEGQNVTLSCEQNLNHDAMYWYRQDPGQGLRLIYYSQIVNDFQKGDIAEGYSVSREKKESFPLTVTSAQKNPTAFYLCASSLGDRYGYTFGSGTRLTVV.

The CDR3: CATSGPQNQPQHF. As DNA, the CDR3 is TGTGCCACCAGTGGCCCACAGAATCAGCCCCAGCATTTT. This rearrangement joins TRBV24-1 to TRBJ1-5; D not certain. This CDR3 comprises 13 residues. CDR1 is KGHDR, CDR2 SFDVKD, per germline. V was pared by 5 bases and J by 4 bases, with 8 bases between.

This chain links TRBV5-1 with TRBJ2-3; D perhaps matches TRBD1 (5 bases). The CDR3 sequence is 15 residues long. Germline loops: CDR1 SGHRS, CDR2 YFSETQ. V shed 3 bases and J shed 0 bases, with 11 bases lying between them. CDR3 loop: CASSSKTESTDTQYF. The CDR3 DNA reads TGCGCCAGCAGCTCCAAGACAGAGAGCACAGATACGCAGTATTTT.

The chain couples TRBV5-5 to TRBJ1-4; 8 bases line up with TRBD1. CDR1 is SGHKS, CDR2 YYEKEE, per germline (reference sequence). V gave up 3 bases and J gave up 0 bases; unmatched junction bases: 4. This CDR3 is 16 amino acids long. The CDR3 nucleotides are TGTGCCAGCAGCTGGACAGGGACCACAACTAATGAAAAACTGTTTTTT. Amino acid sequence: CASSWTGTTTNEKLFF.

This clone came up a few times. This chain uses TRBV6-5 with TRBJ1-6; 8 positions match TRBD1. This CDR3 has 15 residues. Per the germline V gene, CDR1 is MNHEY and CDR2 is SVGAGI. Unmatched junction bases numbered 11, after V lost 9 bases and J lost 7 bases. The CDR3 loop reads CASRVQGQGNSPLHF. CDR3 bases: TGTGCCAGTCGCGTCCAAGGACAGGGAAATTCACCCCTCCACTTT.

V gene TRBV28 combines with J gene TRBJ1-1; D not resolved. CDR1 and CDR2 from the germline V gene are MDHEN and SYDVKM. Trimming took 2 bases from V and 3 from J, leaving 19 bases between them. The CDR3 loop spans 17 amino acids. DNA for the CDR3: TGTGCCAGCAGTTTAGTTGGCGCTTCTTCGGGAGACACTGAAGCTTTCTTT. This encodes CASSLVGASSGDTEAFF.

This chain uses TRBV9 with TRBJ1-5; D unclear. Trimming took off 0 bases at V and 5 bases at J, with 12 bases between the two ends. The CDR3 consists of 15 residues. CDR1 is SGDLS and CDR2 is YYNGEE in the germline V gene. The CDR3 DNA follows: TGTGCCAGCAGCGTAGATCCGGGAAGGGATCAGCCCCAGCATTTT. Its protein product is CASSVDPGRDQPQHF.

The chain links TRBV12-5 to TRBJ2-2, with no clear D. The CDR3 covers 15 residues. The V and J ends lost 1 base and 1 base respectively, with 7 bases between them. Germline loops: CDR1 LGHNT, CDR2 FRNRAP. The CDR3 region has the DNA TGTGCTAGTGGTTTGGGTCGACAGAACACCGGGGAGCTGTTTTTT. Its protein product is CASGLGRQNTGELFF.